What follows are 24 T cell receptor beta chains derived from one specimen sequenced in a study of T cell responses to AZD1222 COVID-19 vaccine. Data came from immunoSEQ multiplex PCR; TCRdb stores just in-frame clones and leaves some out. The data show about 72,000 clones, over 75% seen once. Sequenced material: peripheral blood, taken on day 0 of AZD1222 vaccination. The origin of the receptors is an adult in good health.

The rearrangement uses TRBV5-1 and TRBJ2-1, with 11 bases that match TRBD2. The CDR3 covers 18 residues. Germline CDR1 and CDR2: SGHRS and YFSETQ. Trimming removed 0 bases from V and 6 bases from J; junction bases left unmatched: 11. In DNA form, the CDR3 reads TGCGCCAGCAGCTTGGCCCTAGCGGGGGGCTCTGGGGGCAATGAGCAGTTCTTC. This codes for CASSLALAGGSGGNEQFF.

This clone was observed a single time. J is TRBJ2-1 and V is TRBV12-5; 7 bases map to TRBD1. The germline CDR1 and CDR2 sequences are LGHNT and FRNRAP. The ends lost 6 bases at V and 8 bases at J; junction bases unmatched: 7. CDR3 length equals 13 residues. The CDR3 sequence: CASGPTGSDEQFF. CDR3 in DNA: TGTGCTAGTGGGCCGACAGGGTCTGATGAGCAGTTCTTC. Supplemented by reference TRBV12-5 and TRBJ2-1, the full variable domain reads DARVTQTPRHKVTEMGQEVTMRCQPILGHNTVFWYRQTMMQGLELLAYFRNRAPLDDSGMPKDRFSAEMPDATLATLKIQPSEPRDSAVYFCASGPTGSDEQFFGPGTRLTVL.

This sequence joins TRBV5-4 and TRBJ2-7; D not certain. This CDR3 is 12 amino acids long. Between the trimmed V and J ends, which lost 0 bases and 8 bases, there was a span of 9 bases. Germline-derived CDR1 and CDR2 are SGHNT and YYREEE (reference sequence). The CDR3 DNA sequence: TGTGCCAGCAGCTTGGGATCCACCAAGCAGTACTTC. Its protein is CASSLGSTKQYF. The full variable domain, in which reference TRBV5-4 and TRBJ2-7 provide the parts outside the CDR3, is ETGVTQSPTHLIKTRGQQVTLRCSSQSGHNTVSWYQQALGQGPQFIFQYYREEENGRGNFPPRFSGLQFPNYSSELNVNALELDDSALYLCASSLGSTKQYFGPGTRLTVT.

CDR3 loop: CASSFLTGSYGYTF. DNA for the CDR3: TGTGCCAGCAGCTTTCTGACAGGGAGCTATGGCTACACCTTC. V usage is TRBV7-9 and J usage is TRBJ1-2; 7 bases are a match to TRBD1. V was clipped by 3 bases and J by 4 bases; unmatched bases: 5. The germline CDR1 and CDR2 sequences are SEHNR and FQNEAQ (reference sequence). The CDR3 runs to 14 residues.

This clone was picked up one time. Additional DNA sequences in this sample encode the identical CDR3. V gene TRBV20-1 combines with J gene TRBJ1-2; D call uncertain. The CDR3 runs to 11 residues. CDR1 is DFQATT, CDR2 SNEGSKA, per germline (reference sequence). V dropped 1 base and J dropped 4 bases, with 4 bases sitting between them. The CDR3 sequence is CSARGAYGYTF. CDR3 DNA: TGCAGTGCTAGAGGGGCCTATGGCTACACCTTC.

Only a few counts were recorded for this clone. This chain connects TRBV30 to TRBJ2-7; D is possibly TRBD1 (7 bases). Germline CDR1 reads GTSNPN; CDR2 reads SVGIG (reference sequence). The ends were cut back, 3 bases at V and 0 bases at J, with 9 bases in the middle. The CDR3 extends over 13 amino acids. Written as DNA, the CDR3 is TGTGCCTGGAGCAGGGGGGCCTCCTACGAGCAGTACTTC. It is translated as CAWSRGASYEQYF.

The rearrangement joins TRBV3-1 (or the pseudogene TRBV3-2) to TRBJ2-5; no definite D call. CDR1 and CDR2 from the germline V gene are LGHDT and YNNKEL (reference sequence). CDR3 length equals 14 residues. Trimming left V 1 base short and J 7 bases short, with 13 bases between. The CDR3 sequence: CASSQAMGFGTQYF. The CDR3 DNA sequence: TGTGCCAGCAGCCAAGCTATGGGTTTCGGGACCCAGTACTTC.

This chain connects TRBV9 to TRBJ1-6, with TRBD1 matching over 9 bases. V lost 3 bases to trimming and J lost 6 bases; unmatched junction nucleotides: 4. CDR1 and CDR2 (germline): SGDLS, YYNGEE. The CDR3 extends over 15 amino acids. The chain's CDR3 is CASSAEDRGNSPLHF. The CDR3 region has the DNA TGTGCCAGCAGCGCAGAGGACAGGGGTAATTCACCCCTCCACTTT.

The chain employs TRBV20-1 and TRBJ2-2; tentatively, D is TRBD1 (6 bases). This CDR3 spans 14 amino acids. Trimming cost V 3 bases and J 3 bases, with 11 bases left between them. Germline V gene data show CDR1 as DFQATT and CDR2 as SNEGSKA (reference sequence). The DNA of the CDR3 is TGCAGTGCTAGTCGGGACACCTACACCGGGGAGCTGTTTTTT. Residues: CSASRDTYTGELFF.

The DNA for the CDR3 is TGCGCCAGCACCAACACTTTATCGAACACTGAAGCTTTCTTT. Amino acid sequence: CASTNTLSNTEAFF. The chain links TRBV5-1 to TRBJ1-1; D ambiguous. CDR3 length: 14 residues. V was shortened by 6 bases and J by 1 base, with 13 bases between the two germline ends. Germline loops: CDR1 SGHRS, CDR2 YFSETQ.

This clone has more than one count but fewer than ten. The V gene is TRBV6-5, the J gene TRBJ2-1, with D perhaps matching TRBD1 (6 bases). The CDR3 has 15 residues. V dropped 0 bases and J dropped 3 bases, with 9 bases sitting between them. CDR1 and CDR2 from the germline V gene are MNHEY and SVGAGI. CDR3 protein: CASSYSMDSYNEQFF. CDR3 in DNA: TGTGCCAGCAGTTACTCGATGGACAGCTACAATGAGCAGTTCTTC.

V is TRBV19 and J is TRBJ1-1; a weak D match, TRBD1 (6 bases). This CDR3 contains 14 residues. V dropped 8 bases and J dropped 0 bases, with 13 bases sitting between them. In germline, CDR1 is LNHDA, CDR2 SQIVND (reference sequence). This CDR3 is CASARGGMNTEAFF. CDR3 sequence (DNA): TGTGCCAGTGCCAGGGGAGGGATGAACACTGAAGCTTTCTTT.

Concerning this clone: A read error may account for a junction end that differs from germline. The chain has TRBV14 and TRBJ1-2; 9 nucleotides line up with TRBD1. The length of the CDR3 is 17 residues. Germline CDR1 SGHDN, CDR2 FVKESK. The CDR3 region has the DNA TGTGCCAGCAGCAAAGACGAAGGGACAGGGTGGAACTATGGCTACACCTTC. Protein sequence: CASSKDEGTGWNYGYTF.

The chain links TRBV7-8 to TRBJ1-3; no clear D. Germline V gene lookup returns CDR1 SGHVS and CDR2 FQNEAQ. V lost 2 bases to trimming and J lost 1 base, with 18 bases between them. The CDR3 runs to 18 residues. The CDR3 nucleotides are TGTGCCAGCAGCTTAAGCCCTTCCGGGTTTCTTTCTGGAAACACCATATATTTT. It codes for CASSLSPSGFLSGNTIYF.

The gene calls are TRBV5-1 and TRBJ1-4; D possibly corresponds to TRBD1 (5 bases). Between the trimmed V and J ends, which lost 6 bases and 0 bases, there was a span of 18 bases. This CDR3 has 17 amino acids. CDR1 is SGHRS, CDR2 YFSETQ, per germline. CDR3 nucleotides: TGCGCCAGCAATGCAGGGTTGTACCCTGCAACTAATGAAAAACTGTTTTTT. Its translation is CASNAGLYPATNEKLFF.

The chain employs TRBV25-1 and TRBJ1-2; 7 bases match TRBD1. CDR3 size: 18 residues. The ends lost 1 base at V and 7 bases at J; junction bases unmatched: 18. Germline CDR1 reads MGHDK; CDR2 reads SYGVNS. Here the CDR3 reads CASSESKGGANIVGGYTF. CDR3 nucleotides: TGTGCCAGCAGTGAATCGAAAGGGGGCGCAAATATAGTCGGTGGCTACACCTTC.

V and J are TRBV4-3 and TRBJ2-7; 11 bases are shared with TRBD1. From germline, CDR1 is LGHNA and CDR2 YSLEER. The CDR3 contains 14 residues. The junction had 3 bases not matched to a gene; V was cut back by 3 bases and J by 5 bases. The CDR3 spells CASSQRTGGHEQYF. The CDR3 DNA is TGCGCCAGCAGCCAGCGGACAGGGGGCCACGAGCAGTACTTC.

J is TRBJ2-5 and V is TRBV9; 7 positions agree with TRBD1. Germline V gene data show CDR1 as SGDLS and CDR2 as YYNGEE. This CDR3 spans 13 amino acids. J was trimmed by 7 bases and V by 0 bases; bases with no gene match: 3. CDR3: CASSVGQGSTQYF. The CDR3 DNA sequence: TGTGCCAGCAGCGTAGGACAGGGTTCGACCCAGTACTTC.

The V gene is TRBV5-1, the J gene TRBJ2-3; the D gene is possibly TRBD2 (5 bases). Germline assignment: CDR1 SGHRS and CDR2 YFSETQ. The V and J ends lost 4 bases and 0 bases respectively, with 15 bases between them. The CDR3 consists of 16 residues. This chain's CDR3 is CASSPLLTGSTDTQYF. The CDR3 region has the DNA TGCGCCAGCAGCCCCCTGCTGACGGGGAGCACAGATACGCAGTATTTT.

V gene TRBV27 combines with J gene TRBJ1-4, with D uncertain. There are 14 residues in the CDR3. The germline V gene has CDR1 MNHEY and CDR2 SMNVEV (reference sequence). Between the trimmed V and J ends, which lost 6 bases and 5 bases, there was a span of 13 bases. Written as DNA, the CDR3 is TGTGCCAGCAGGAGCTGGGGAGTAAATGAAAAACTGTTTTTT. Its protein product is CASRSWGVNEKLFF. Variable domain in full (rest from reference TRBV27 and TRBJ1-4): EAQVTQNPRYLITVTGKKLTVTCSQNMNHEYMSWYRQDPGLGLRQIYYSMNVEVTDKGDVPEGYKVSRKEKRNFPLILESPSPNQTSLYFCASRSWGVNEKLFFGSGTQLSVL.

The chain links TRBV7-9 to TRBJ1-2; D is unresolved. Trimming took off 5 bases at V and 4 bases at J, with 5 bases between the two ends. The germline V gene has CDR1 SEHNR and CDR2 FQNEAQ (reference sequence). The CDR3 has 11 amino acids. The DNA of the CDR3 is TGTGCCAGCAGCCAGACCTATGGCTACACCTTC. Its protein is CASSQTYGYTF.

This rearrangement joins TRBV15 to TRBJ1-6; D is perhaps TRBD1 (5 bases). CDR3 size: 15 residues. The germline gives CDR1 LNHNV, CDR2 YYDKDF (reference sequence). The V end was cut by 1 base, the J end by 10 bases, with 14 bases between. The CDR3 region has the DNA TGTGCCACCAGCAGAGGGGGCCAGGGCGACTCACCCCTCCACTTT. It encodes CATSRGGQGDSPLHF.

The chain recombines TRBV7-8 with TRBJ2-7, with TRBD2 as a possible D gene (6 bases). CDR1 and CDR2 from the germline V gene are SGHVS and FQNEAQ. Trimming took 6 bases from V and 1 from J, leaving 13 bases between them. There are 14 residues in the CDR3. This chain's CDR3 is CASRAVGGSYEQYF. CDR3 nucleotides: TGTGCCAGCAGAGCCGTCGGGGGTTCCTACGAGCAGTACTTC. The complete variable domain, with remaining parts taken from reference TRBV7-8 and TRBJ2-7, reads GAGVSQSPRYKVAKRGQDVALRCDPISGHVSLFWYQQALGQGPEFLTYFQNEAQLDKSGLPSDRFFAERPEGSVSTLKIQRTQQEDSAVYLCASRAVGGSYEQYFGPGTRLTVT.

The chain recombines TRBV12-3 or TRBV12-4 with TRBJ1-2; D might be TRBD1 (5 bases). There are 13 residues in the CDR3. Deletions cut 6 bases from V and 4 bases from J, with 12 bases between. The CDR3 bases are TGTGCCAGCAGCACTCGGGGCCTCTATGGCTACACCTTC. It translates to CASSTRGLYGYTF.